One sample yielded the 21 T cell receptor beta chains listed below, sequenced in a study of a mutant IDH1 vaccine in newly diagnosed glioma. Regarding time point: week 47, end of study. Doses comprised 300 ug of mutant IDH1 20-mer peptide each, plus topical imiquimod. Some clones are missing from TCRdb's copy, which holds only in-frame ones; the method was immunoSEQ multiplex PCR. This sample has approximately 32,000 clones, with roughly nine tenths found just once. Their antigen targets remain unknown. This sample comprised PBMCs, obtained from a glioma patient whose treatment included an IDH1 peptide vaccine. The source of these receptors is a man aged 35-49 years with glioma.

Only one count was recorded for this clone. This CDR3 is CASSQYFQGYNEQFF. In nucleotides, the CDR3 is TGCGCCAGCAGCCAATACTTCCAGGGCTACAATGAGCAGTTCTTC. The chain combines TRBV4-1 with TRBJ2-1, with D possibly being TRBD1 (5 bases). In germline, CDR1 is MGHRA, CDR2 YSYEKL. With 2 bases removed from V and 3 bases from J, the gap between germline ends came to 11 bases. The CDR3 is made up of 15 amino acids.

This rearrangement joins TRBV5-1 to TRBJ2-7; a weak D match, TRBD2 (6 bases). V shed 4 bases and J shed 2 bases, with 13 bases lying between them. This CDR3 region has 14 residues. Germline CDR1 is SGHRS and CDR2 is YFSETQ. CDR3 nucleotides: TGCGCCAGCAGCCCGAGCGGGTTTACCTACGAGCAGTACTTC. Its protein is CASSPSGFTYEQYF.

The chain employs TRBV5-6 and TRBJ2-2; D not certain. The germline CDR1 and CDR2 sequences are SGHDT and YYEEEE. This CDR3 region has 16 residues. V lost 4 bases and J lost 0, with 13 bases in between. The CDR3 coding sequence is TGTGCCAGCAGCCCCCAATCGCGACCGAACACCGGGGAGCTGTTTTTT. Translated, it gives CASSPQSRPNTGELFF.

Here the CDR3 DNA reads TGTGCCATCAGTGAGACTAGCGGGATCCGCAACGAGCAGTACTTC. Amino acid sequence: CAISETSGIRNEQYF. The chain is built from TRBV10-3 and TRBJ2-7; 10 nucleotides match TRBD2. The CDR3 length is 15 residues. Germline V gene sequence: CDR1 ENHRY, CDR2 SYGVKD. V shed 2 bases and J 5 bases; nucleotides not matched to a gene: 6.

The chain carries TRBV9 and TRBJ1-2; TRBD1 agrees at 9 bases. From germline, CDR1 is SGDLS and CDR2 YYNGEE. V was pared by 0 bases and J by 6 bases, with 15 bases of the junction left unmatched. This CDR3 has 18 amino acids. Here the CDR3 reads CASSVEHRGLVGQNGYTF. CDR3 nucleotide sequence: TGTGCCAGCAGCGTAGAGCACAGGGGGCTAGTCGGCCAGAATGGCTACACCTTC. Combining the CDR3 with reference TRBV9 and TRBJ1-2 gives the whole variable domain DSGVTQTPKHLITATGQRVTLRCSPRSGDLSVYWYQQSLDQGLQFLIQYYNGEERAKGNILERFSAQQFPDLHSELNLSSLELGDSALYFCASSVEHRGLVGQNGYTFGSGTRLTVV.

V usage is TRBV28 and J usage is TRBJ1-4; D remains unclear. The CDR3 loop spans 12 amino acids. Between the trimmed V and J ends, which lost 5 bases and 8 bases, there was a span of 9 bases. The germline CDR1 and CDR2 sequences are MDHEN and SYDVKM. CDR3: CASSNDGEKLFF. In DNA, the CDR3 is TGTGCCAGCAGTAACGACGGGGAAAAACTGTTTTTT.

The chain couples TRBV5-1 to TRBJ2-3, with 11 nucleotides matching TRBD2. The germline V gene has CDR1 SGHRS and CDR2 YFSETQ. V shed 0 bases, J shed 4 bases, and the junction held 10 bases outside the gene matches. The CDR3 has 18 amino acids. The CDR3 region has the DNA TGCGCCAGCAGCTTGGTTCTCCTAGCGGGGGGAGTCGCAGATACGCAGTATTTT. Protein product: CASSLVLLAGGVADTQYF.

The V call is TRBV28, the J call TRBJ2-7; D ambiguous. The germline gives CDR1 MDHEN, CDR2 SYDVKM. V was pared by 9 bases and J by 3 bases, with 12 bases between. CDR3 size: 12 residues. CDR3 sequence reads: CASARTHYEQYV. The CDR3 coding sequence is TGTGCCAGTGCTCGGACCCACTACGAGCAGTACGTC.

By its share, this clone is large. V and J are TRBV7-3 and TRBJ2-7; possible D gene TRBD1, 6 bases. V was trimmed by 4 bases and J by 5 bases, leaving 18 bases between them. Per the germline V gene, CDR1 is SGHTA and CDR2 is FQGTGA. The length of the CDR3 is 15 residues. CDR3 residues: CASSSLGTGFHEQYF. The CDR3 coding sequence is TGTGCCAGCAGCTCCCTGGGTACAGGGTTCCACGAGCAGTACTTC.

This clone was recorded only once. The chain carries TRBV14 and TRBJ2-1; perhaps TRBD1 as D (5 bases). Germline CDR1 is SGHDN and CDR2 is FVKESK. The length of the CDR3 is 15 residues. V lost 3 bases and J 4 bases, leaving 13 bases between the germline ends. The CDR3 DNA follows: TGTGCCAGCAGCCAGGGGCTCCAGCCGTACAATGAGCAGTTCTTC. This encodes CASSQGLQPYNEQFF.

The chain recombines TRBV6-1 with TRBJ2-3, with D unresolved. V lost 7 bases and J lost 2, with 13 bases in between. Per the germline V gene, CDR1 is MNHNS and CDR2 is SASEGT. This CDR3 has 14 residues. CDR3 bases: TGTGCCAGCAAGGTCTTTGAAATCACAGATACGCAGTATTTT. Translation: CASKVFEITDTQYF.

J is TRBJ1-1 and V is TRBV7-9; a weak D match, TRBD1 (5 bases). The V gene lost 2 bases and the J gene lost 7 bases, with 14 bases spanning the gap. The CDR3 is 14 residues long. The germline V gene has CDR1 SEHNR and CDR2 FQNEAQ (reference sequence). CDR3 residues: CASSLSAGSGEAFF. In nucleotides, the CDR3 is TGTGCCAGCAGCTTATCCGCAGGGAGTGGTGAAGCTTTCTTT.

The chain uses TRBV5-5 and TRBJ1-2; a possible D gene is TRBD1 (5 bases). V was cut by 0 bases and J by 8 bases, with 11 bases left in between. Germline V gives CDR1 SGHKS, CDR2 YYEKEE (reference sequence). CDR3 length: 13 amino acids. DNA of the CDR3: TGTGCCAGCAGCTTGGGAGGGGCCCGGGGCTACACCTTC. Encoded protein: CASSLGGARGYTF.

V usage is TRBV10-3 and J usage is TRBJ2-3, with 7 bases aligning to TRBD1. After removal of 8 bases from V and 6 bases from J, the junction contained 8 bases not matched to a gene. CDR1 ENHRY and CDR2 SYGVKD come from the germline V gene. This CDR3 spans 13 amino acids. In nucleotides, the CDR3 is TGTGCCATCGCCGGGACAGCCTTCGATACGCAGTATTTT. This codes for CAIAGTAFDTQYF.

The rearrangement links TRBV5-6 to TRBJ2-3; 8 bases align to TRBD2. The CDR3 sequence is 15 residues long. V was pared by 4 bases and J by 2 bases, with 6 bases of the junction left unmatched. Germline CDR1 and CDR2: SGHDT and YYEEEE. The CDR3 is CASSRERGPTDTQYF. The CDR3 coding sequence is TGTGCCAGCAGCCGTGAGCGGGGGCCCACAGATACGCAGTATTTT.

The chain employs TRBV28 and TRBJ1-4; the D is unclear. Trimming took off 3 bases at V and 8 bases at J, with 22 bases between the two ends. Per germline, CDR1 MDHEN and CDR2 SYDVKM. This CDR3 comprises 17 residues. CDR3 sequence (DNA): TGTGCCAGCAGTTTGGGGAGCAGCCTTTATCTCGGCGAAAAACTGTTTTTT. Its protein product is CASSLGSSLYLGEKLFF. The variable domain in full, completed from reference TRBV28 and TRBJ1-4, reads DVKVTQSSRYLVKRTGEKVFLECVQDMDHENMFWYRQDPGLGLRLIYFSYDVKMKEKGDIPEGYSVSREKKERFSLILESASTNQTSMYLCASSLGSSLYLGEKLFFGSGTQLSVL.

This chain connects TRBV28 to TRBJ2-1; TRBD2 might be the D (5 bases). There are 13 residues in the CDR3. V was trimmed by 10 bases and J by 0 bases, leaving 10 bases between them. Germline values: CDR1 MDHEN, CDR2 SYDVKM. The CDR3 nucleotides read TGTGCCACCCTGAGGGACTCCTACAATGAGCAGTTCTTC. It is translated as CATLRDSYNEQFF.

This clone has more than one count but fewer than ten. The rearrangement links TRBV5-4 to TRBJ1-2, with 10 bases lining up with TRBD1. The CDR3 contains 15 residues. Per the germline V gene, CDR1 is SGHNT and CDR2 is YYREEE (reference sequence). Germline trimming cut 4 bases from V and 7 bases from J; bases unmatched to any gene: 10. CDR3 loop: CASSRQGANSGGYTF. The CDR3 nucleotides are TGTGCCAGCAGCCGACAGGGGGCGAATTCAGGTGGCTACACCTTC.

V gene TRBV28 combines with J gene TRBJ2-5, with 7 bases matching TRBD2. Trimming at V came to 8 bases and at J to 2 bases, leaving 5 bases not matched to a gene. Germline V gene lookup returns CDR1 MDHEN and CDR2 SYDVKM. This CDR3 region has 13 residues. DNA for the CDR3: TGTGCCAGCGGCGTCGGGGGGCAAGAGACCCAGTACTTC. This sequence encodes CASGVGGQETQYF.

The V and J genes are TRBV6-5 and TRBJ1-6; no firm D call. The germline V gene has CDR1 MNHEY and CDR2 SVGAGI. V lost 0 bases, J lost 11 bases, and 14 bases lay in between. This CDR3 contains 15 residues. The CDR3 coding sequence is TGTGCCAGCAGTTACTCTGGACTTAACCGGGCACCCCTCCACTTT. This sequence encodes CASSYSGLNRAPLHF.

This clone has a handful of counts. The rearrangement joins TRBV5-5 to TRBJ1-6, with 8 bases matching TRBD1. The V gene end was trimmed by 0 bases and the J gene end by 9 bases; junction bases not matched to a gene: 5. The CDR3 runs 15 residues. Germline CDR1 reads SGHKS; CDR2 reads YYEKEE (reference sequence). The CDR3 spells CASSLEGQEVSPLHF. The CDR3 coding sequence is TGTGCCAGCAGCTTGGAGGGACAGGAGGTTTCACCCCTCCACTTT.